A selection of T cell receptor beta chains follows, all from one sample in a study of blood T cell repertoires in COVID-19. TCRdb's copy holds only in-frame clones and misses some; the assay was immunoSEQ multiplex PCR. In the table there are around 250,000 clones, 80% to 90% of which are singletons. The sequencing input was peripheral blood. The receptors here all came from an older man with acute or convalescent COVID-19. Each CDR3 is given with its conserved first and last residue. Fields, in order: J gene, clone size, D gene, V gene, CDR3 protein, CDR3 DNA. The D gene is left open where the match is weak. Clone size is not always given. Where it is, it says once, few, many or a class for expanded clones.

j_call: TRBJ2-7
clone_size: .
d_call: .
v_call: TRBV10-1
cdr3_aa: CASSESGTYEQYF
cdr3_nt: TGCGCCAGCAGTGAGAGCGGCACCTACGAGCAGTACTTC

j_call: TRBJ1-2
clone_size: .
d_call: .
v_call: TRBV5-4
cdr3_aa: CASSLAGGTNYGYTF
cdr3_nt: TGTGCCAGCAGCTTGGCCGGGGGGACTAACTATGGCTACACCTTC

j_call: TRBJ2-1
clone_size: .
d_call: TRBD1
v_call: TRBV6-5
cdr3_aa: CASFRDRGHNEQFF
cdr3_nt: TGTGCCAGCTTCCGGGACAGGGGGCATAATGAGCAGTTCTTC

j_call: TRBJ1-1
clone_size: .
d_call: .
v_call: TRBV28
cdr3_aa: CASSRGTVMNTEAFF
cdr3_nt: TGTGCCAGCAGCCGGGGGACGGTTATGAACACTGAAGCTTTCTTT

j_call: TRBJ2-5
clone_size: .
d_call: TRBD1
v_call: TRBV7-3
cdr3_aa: CASSPGTGGDQYF
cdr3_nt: TGTGCCAGCAGCCCCGGGACAGGGGGGGACCAGTACTTC

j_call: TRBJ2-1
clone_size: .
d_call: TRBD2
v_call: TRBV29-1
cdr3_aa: CSVGASGYNEQFF
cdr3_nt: TGCAGCGTTGGTGCTAGCGGTTACAATGAGCAGTTCTTC

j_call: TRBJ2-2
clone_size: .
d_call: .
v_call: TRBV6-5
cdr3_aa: CASSYTRITGELFF
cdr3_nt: TGTGCCAGCAGTTATACTAGGATCACCGGGGAGCTGTTTTTT

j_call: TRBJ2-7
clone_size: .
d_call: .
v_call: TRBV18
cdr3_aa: CASSLASSSYEQYF
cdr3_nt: TGTGCCAGCTCACTAGCGTCTAGCTCCTACGAGCAGTACTTC

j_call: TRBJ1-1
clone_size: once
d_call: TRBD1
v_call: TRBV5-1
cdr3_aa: CASSYQTGTVNTEAFF
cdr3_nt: TGCGCCAGCAGTTATCAAACAGGGACAGTCAACACTGAAGCTTTCTTT

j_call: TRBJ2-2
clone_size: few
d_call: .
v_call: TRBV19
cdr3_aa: CASSIVSGVTGELFF
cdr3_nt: TGTGCCAGTAGTATAGTGTCAGGGGTTACCGGGGAGCTGTTTTTT

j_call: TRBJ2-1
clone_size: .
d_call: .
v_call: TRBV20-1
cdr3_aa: CSATENEQFF
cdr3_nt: TGCAGTGCTACGGAGAATGAGCAGTTCTTC

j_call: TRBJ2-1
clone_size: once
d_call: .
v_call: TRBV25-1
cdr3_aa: CASSEWPGDNEQFF
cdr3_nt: TGTGCCAGCAGTGAATGGCCAGGGGACAATGAGCAGTTCTTC

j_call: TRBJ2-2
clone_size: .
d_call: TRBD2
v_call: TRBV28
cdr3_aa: CASSTRAPGLAGGVTGELFF
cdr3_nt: TGTGCCAGCAGTACCAGAGCTCCGGGACTAGCGGGGGGGGTCACCGGGGAGCTGTTTTTT

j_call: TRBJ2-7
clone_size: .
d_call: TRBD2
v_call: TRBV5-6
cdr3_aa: CASSSPSGGAYEQYF
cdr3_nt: TGTGCCAGCAGCTCACCTAGCGGGGGGGCCTACGAGCAGTACTTC

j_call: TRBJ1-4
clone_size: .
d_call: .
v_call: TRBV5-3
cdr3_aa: CARSSIAREPKLFF
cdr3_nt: TGTGCCAGAAGCTCGATTGCGAGGGAACCAAAACTGTTTTTT

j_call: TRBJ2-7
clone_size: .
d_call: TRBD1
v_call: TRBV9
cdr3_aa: CASSLGQGAYEQYF
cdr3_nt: TGTGCCAGCAGCTTGGGACAGGGGGCTTACGAGCAGTACTTC

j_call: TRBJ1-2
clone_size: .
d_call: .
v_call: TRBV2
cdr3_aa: CASRPREGYGYTF
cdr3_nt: TGTGCCAGCAGGCCCAGGGAGGGCTATGGCTACACCTTC

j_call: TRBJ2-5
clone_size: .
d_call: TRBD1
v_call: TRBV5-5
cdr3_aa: CASSWGDRGQETQYF
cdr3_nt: TGTGCCAGCAGCTGGGGGGACAGGGGGCAAGAGACCCAGTACTTC

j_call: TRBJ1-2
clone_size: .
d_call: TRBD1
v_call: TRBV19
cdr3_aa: CASTPTGTYGYTF
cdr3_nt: TGTGCCAGTACCCCGACAGGGACCTATGGCTACACCTTC

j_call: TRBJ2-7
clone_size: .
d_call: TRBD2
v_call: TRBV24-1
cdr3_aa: CATSDPSAGGRYEQYF
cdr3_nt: TGTGCCACCAGTGATCCCTCGGCGGGAGGGAGGTACGAGCAGTACTTC

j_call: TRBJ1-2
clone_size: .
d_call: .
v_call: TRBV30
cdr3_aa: CAWRGRSSFYGYTF
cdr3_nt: TGTGCCTGGAGGGGGAGGTCATCCTTCTATGGCTACACCTTC

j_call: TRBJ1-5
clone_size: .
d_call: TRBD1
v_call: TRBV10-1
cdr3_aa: CASSLTGGQPQHF
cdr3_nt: TGCGCCAGCAGCTTGACAGGGGGCCAGCCCCAGCATTTT

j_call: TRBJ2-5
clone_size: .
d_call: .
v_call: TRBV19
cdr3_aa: CASSPSGRTGISSQETQYF
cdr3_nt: TGTGCCAGTAGCCCATCGGGGCGTACAGGGATCTCGTCCCAAGAGACCCAGTACTTC

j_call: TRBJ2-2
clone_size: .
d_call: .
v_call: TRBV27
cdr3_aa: CASSLSSGWNTGELFF
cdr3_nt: TGTGCCAGCAGTTTATCTAGCGGATGGAACACCGGGGAGCTGTTTTTT

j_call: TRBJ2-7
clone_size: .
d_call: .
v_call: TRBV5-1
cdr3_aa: CASSPGASYEQYF
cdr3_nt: TGCGCCAGCAGCCCAGGGGCCAGCTACGAGCAGTACTTC

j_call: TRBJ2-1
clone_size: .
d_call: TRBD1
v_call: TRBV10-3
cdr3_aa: CAISGQGAYNEQFF
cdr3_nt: TGTGCCATCAGCGGACAGGGGGCTTACAATGAGCAGTTCTTC

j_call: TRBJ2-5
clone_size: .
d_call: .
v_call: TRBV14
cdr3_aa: CASSQGLQETQYF
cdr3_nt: TGTGCCAGCAGCCAAGGTCTTCAAGAGACCCAGTACTTC

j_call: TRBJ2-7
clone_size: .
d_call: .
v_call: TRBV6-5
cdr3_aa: CASRQGSSYEQYF
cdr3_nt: TGTGCCAGCCGTCAGGGTTCTTCCTACGAGCAGTACTTC

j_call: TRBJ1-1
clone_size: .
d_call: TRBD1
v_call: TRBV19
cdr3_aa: CASSITGVGAEAFF
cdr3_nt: TGTGCCAGTAGTATAACAGGGGTGGGCGCTGAAGCTTTCTTT

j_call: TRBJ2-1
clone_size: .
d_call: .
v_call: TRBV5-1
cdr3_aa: CASSLYPSVNNEQFF
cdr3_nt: TGCGCCAGCAGCTTGTATCCTAGCGTGAACAATGAGCAGTTCTTC

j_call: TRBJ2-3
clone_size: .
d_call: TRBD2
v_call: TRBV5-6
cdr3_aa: CASSLAGGTDTQYF
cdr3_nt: TGTGCCAGCAGCTTAGCGGGAGGTACAGATACGCAGTATTTT

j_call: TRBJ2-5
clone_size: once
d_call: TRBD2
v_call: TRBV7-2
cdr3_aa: CASSLGTSGRGTQYF
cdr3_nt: TGTGCCAGCAGCTTAGGGACTAGCGGGCGGGGGACCCAGTACTTC

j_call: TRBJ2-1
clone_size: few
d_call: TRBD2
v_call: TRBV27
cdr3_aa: CASSLRSGIYNEQFF
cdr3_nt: TGTGCCAGCAGTTTAAGGAGCGGGATCTACAATGAGCAGTTCTTC

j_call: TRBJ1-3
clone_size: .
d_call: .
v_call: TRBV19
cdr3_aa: CASWSLFGNTIYF
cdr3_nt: TGTGCCAGTTGGAGCCTATTTGGAAACACCATATATTTT

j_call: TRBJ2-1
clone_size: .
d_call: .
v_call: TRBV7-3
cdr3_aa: CASSSGWVNEQFF
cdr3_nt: TGTGCCAGCAGCTCAGGGTGGGTCAATGAGCAGTTCTTC

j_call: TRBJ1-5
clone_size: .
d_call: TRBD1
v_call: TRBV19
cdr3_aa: CASSTGTGGGRQPQHF
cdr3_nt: TGTGCCAGTAGTACCGGGACAGGGGGCGGTCGACAGCCCCAGCATTTT

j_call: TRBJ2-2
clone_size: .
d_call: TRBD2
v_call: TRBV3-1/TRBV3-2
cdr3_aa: CASSQGLAGVPELFF
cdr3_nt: TGTGCCAGCAGCCAAGGACTAGCGGGAGTACCAGAGCTGTTTTTT

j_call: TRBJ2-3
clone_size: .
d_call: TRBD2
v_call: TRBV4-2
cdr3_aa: CASSQEGVSGRNTDTQYF
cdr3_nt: TGTGCCAGCAGCCAAGAGGGAGTGAGCGGGAGGAACACAGATACGCAGTATTTT

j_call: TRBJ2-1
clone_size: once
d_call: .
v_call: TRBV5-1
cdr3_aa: CASSLGGSWVRGEQFF
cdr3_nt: TGCGCCAGCAGCCTTGGCGGGTCCTGGGTACGTGGTGAGCAGTTCTTC

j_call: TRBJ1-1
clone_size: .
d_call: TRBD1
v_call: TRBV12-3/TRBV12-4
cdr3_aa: CAGSQGVNTEAFF
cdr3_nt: TGTGCCGGATCCCAGGGGGTTAACACTGAAGCTTTCTTT

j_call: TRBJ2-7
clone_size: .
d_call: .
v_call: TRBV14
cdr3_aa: CASTWGQTNEQYF
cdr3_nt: TGTGCCAGCACGTGGGGGCAAACGAACGAGCAGTACTTC

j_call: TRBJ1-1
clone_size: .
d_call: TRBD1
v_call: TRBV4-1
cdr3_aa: CASSQKTPGWTGGTTNTEAFF
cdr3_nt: TGCGCCAGCAGCCAAAAAACACCCGGTTGGACAGGGGGCACCACGAACACTGAAGCTTTCTTT

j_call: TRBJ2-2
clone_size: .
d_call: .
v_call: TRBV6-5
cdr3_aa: CASTGHKINTGELFF
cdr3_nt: TGTGCCAGCACGGGACACAAGATAAACACCGGGGAGCTGTTTTTT

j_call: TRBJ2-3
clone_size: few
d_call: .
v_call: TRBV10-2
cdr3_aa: CASRETGSTDTQYF
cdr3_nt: TGCGCCAGCAGAGAGACGGGGAGCACAGATACGCAGTATTTT